This T cell receptor beta chain was identified during a study of T cell repertoires in cytomegalovirus infection (dated 2019 in TCRdb). Looking at the study overall: Donor HLA type was relevant to the analysis, because carriage of CMV infection together with the matching HLA type was indicated by public TCR beta signatures. Broad study findings and their caveats: The ex vivo response was dominated by HLA-C-restricted CMV-specific TCR beta clonotypes, and the single most frequent clonotype in two of eight donors was supplied by these HLA-C-restricted clonotypes. Carriers of CMV infection plus the relevant HLA type were discriminated by the cumulative frequency of public TCR beta family members in the study cohort and in an independent approximately 400-donor cohort.

This clonotype was seen a few times. The clone's antigen remains unknown. Base qualities were left out, and no much larger clone turns up one base away. Ends trimmed: V by 4 bases, J by 2 bases; bases unmatched to a gene: 8. The germline V gene specifies SGHTA as CDR1 and FQGNSA as CDR2. The CDR3 starts with the cysteine, ends with the phenylalanine, and has 16 residues. The CDR3 DNA has 48 bases and is translated from base 1. The sequencer listed for this sample is Illumina HiSeq 1500. Clones were called with MiXCR by TCRdb after fastp trimmed the public reads at Q25, and only in-frame beta chains were retained. One record per CDR3 amino acid sequence lists the most common genes and DNA. For this sample the table gives roughly 310,000 distinct CDR3 sequences, of which about a sixth were detected only once. The top ten hold about 12% of the sample.

The sequence joins TRBV7-2 to TRBJ2-3; 8 bases in the junction line up with TRBD2. The source of this sequence is a human donor in good health (CMV status not recorded). Some clones in this sample may be carry-over from other donors' samples. The specimen was PBMCs. CDR3 reads: CASSSQAGDPTDTQYF. Here is the DNA: TGTGCCAGCAGCTCCCAAGCGGGGGATCCCACAGATACGCAGTATTTT.